The present T cell receptor beta chain was sequenced within a study of T cells after yellow fever vaccination (dated by TCRdb to between 2018 and 2021). Turning to the overall study: The SMART-Seq v4 Ultra Low Input RNA kit was used to prepare libraries from fractions with low cell numbers. To follow T-cell clones before and after primary and booster YFV17D yellow fever vaccination, bulk TCR alpha and beta repertoires were sequenced over time. Two healthy male donors, one aged 18 to 29 and one aged 30 to 39 years, were included in the cohort. Blood was drawn at multiple timepoints before and after primary and secondary immunization, with bulk PBMC replicates and cell subsets isolated. Overall study results and their limits: Only two donors were included in the study, so the extent to which the findings can be generalized is limited. Computational filtering was required because FACS-sorted repertoires could contain abundant contaminating clonotypes from the bulk population. Most clones expanded after primary vaccination were re-detected after the booster (almost 97% of CD4 and more than 70% of CD8), suggesting broad memory maintenance. A small fraction of clonotypes appeared in both the CD4 and CD8 compartments, likely as a result of convergent recombination. Compared with the primary T-cell response, the secondary T-cell response was faster but weaker, reaching its peak on day 5 rather than on day 15.

As regards this clonotype: What antigen it recognizes has not been identified. Nothing much larger sits one base from this clone, and base qualities are not available.

In the germline V gene, CDR1 corresponds to SGHTA and CDR2 to FQGTGA. V and J are trimmed by 4 bases and 7 bases, and the gene matches miss 10 bases of the junction. The CDR3 holds 15 amino acids from the cysteine to the phenylalanine. The read is trimmed to its CDR3 DNA, 45 bases read in frame from base 1. TCR cDNA was synthesized by 5'RACE template switching, through which a universal primer site and unique molecular identifiers were introduced. cDNA synthesis was primed from both the TCR alpha and TCR beta constant segments. Library amplification involved two PCR steps, and the second step added sample barcodes and sequencing adapters. Sequencing of libraries was done on Illumina HiSeq 2500 (2x100 bp) or NovaSeq (2x150 bp). The original pipeline was this. MIGEC handled demultiplexing of reads and collapsing into UMI consensus sequences, while MiXCR performed V(D)J alignment. Clonotypes responding to the vaccine were identified with edgeR on replicate PBMC samples, with the criteria of FDR below 0.01 and a log2 fold change above 5 up to day 15. Each bulk clonotype was labeled CD4 or CD8 based on which sequenced repertoire, CD4 or CD8, contained the clonotype at higher abundance. Clones were called with MiXCR by TCRdb after fastp trimmed the public reads at Q25, and only in-frame beta chains were retained. Each entry is one CDR3 protein sequence, shown with its most common DNA and genes. The V and J calls were determined by TCRdb, not by the authors. This sample holds 500,000 to 650,000 distinct CDR3 sequences; roughly an eighth were observed only once. Clones ranked in the top ten supply under 15% of the sample.

The sample's treatment or condition, from its label and the paper: live attenuated yellow fever vaccine strain. At every blood-draw timepoint, two biological replicates of bulk PBMCs were collected. PBMCs were isolated from peripheral blood using a standard Ficoll-Paque protocol. TriZol was used to extract RNA from bulk PBMCs, CD4 and CD8 fractions, and dextramer-positive and dextramer-negative fractions. Sample: PBMCs, taken on the day of the yellow fever booster vaccination. This clonotype was obtained from a young man who received the YFV17D yellow fever vaccine. The rearranged segments are TRBV7-3 and TRBJ2-7; 10 bases in the junction line up with TRBD2. The CDR3 reads CASSSSLAGEDEQYF. The base sequence is TGTGCCAGCAGCTCGAGTCTAGCGGGAGAGGATGAGCAGTACTTC. Beyond the CDR3, the reference TRBV7-3 and TRBJ2-7 genes provide the residues; the full variable domain reads: GAGVSQTPSNKVTEKGKYVELRCDPISGHTALYWYRQSLGQGPEFLIYFQGTGAADDSGLPNDRFFAVRPEGSVSTLKIQRTERGDSAVYLCASSSSLAGEDEQYFGPGTRLTVT.